This T cell receptor beta chain comes out of a study of blood T cell repertoires in COVID-19. For the study at large: The analysed material was cDNA or gDNA that came from T cells, B-cell-depleted T cells, or PBMCs.

Assay used: immunoSEQ multiplex PCR; TCRdb lists only in-frame clones, some missing. The sample lists 150,000 or so clones, around 79% occurring once. This clone was detected a few times. The receptor's source is a woman aged 50 to 65 who had recovered from COVID-19. Sequencing used PBMCs or T cells enriched from blood (not recorded which).

The CDR3 DNA sequence: TGCGCCAGCAGCTTGGCAGGGGGCGGCACTGAAGCTTTCTTT. Translation gives CASSLAGGGTEAFF. V and J are TRBV5-1 and TRBJ1-1, with 8 positions matching TRBD1. The CDR3 is made up of 14 amino acids. V lost 0 bases, J lost 4 bases, and 2 bases stayed unmatched. The germline CDR1 and CDR2 sequences are SGHRS and YFSETQ.